This T cell receptor (beta chain) originates from a study of response to subunit inactivated influenza vaccine. Germline values: CDR1 MNHEY, CDR2 SMNVEV (reference sequence). Losses at the gene ends were 6 bases for V and 5 bases for J; bases not matched to a gene: 10. The CDR3 covers 15 residues. Each CDR3 protein is one row after TCRdb ran MiXCR on the RT-PCR reads. The repertoire includes 150,000 to 200,000 distinct CDR3 sequences, approximately 12% of them detected once, and about 29% sits in the top ten. This same sample was also part of a study on T cells expressing NK-cell markers. As that study records: Scientists made TCR beta cDNA using 5'RACE template switching with UMIs. Source material for TCR beta repertoires consisted of sorted CD3+CD56+NKG2C+, CD3+CD56+NKG2C- and CD3+CD56-NKG2C+ T cells. Several of the experiments relied on an anti-gamma-delta TCR antibody so that only alpha-beta TCR T cells were sorted. Dominant NKG2C+ clonotype frequencies of roughly 1.0-8% of CD8+ T cells were measured in about 6 donors. These clonotypes also led the CD3+CD56-NKG2C+ fraction in four donors.

This chain joins TRBV27 and TRBJ1-1, with 9 bases matching TRBD1. This specimen consisted of CD8+ T cells sorted from PBMCs, obtained about 11 days after vaccination. The source of this sequence is a man aged 45 to 65 who received an inactivated influenza vaccine. The CDR3 bases are TGTGCCAGCAGCCTTCAGGGACAGGGAATTACTGAAGCTTTCTTT. Protein: CASSLQGQGITEAFF.